The clone carrying this TCR beta chain was seen only a few times. The data were obtained in a study of patients and donors after allogeneic stem cell transplantation. MiXCR was run by TCRdb on the RT-PCR reads, yielding one entry per CDR3 protein. This table has hundreds of thousands of distinct CDR3 sequences, roughly an eighth appearing once. The source material was blood, either unsorted or a sorted T cell fraction (not recorded which). The receptor comes from a human donor who was either an allogeneic HSCT recipient or a stem cell or donor lymphocyte infusion donor (not recorded which). It is not recorded whose cells these are; they may come from a transplant donor.

This chain's CDR3 is CSAQTGVHHGYTF. The CDR3 DNA is TGCAGTGCTCAGACAGGGGTCCATCATGGCTACACCTTC. This sequence joins TRBV20-1 and TRBJ1-2; 8 bases align to TRBD1. This CDR3 is built from 13 residues. Germline CDR1 and CDR2: DFQATT and SNEGSKA (reference sequence). V was pared by 5 bases and J by 6 bases, with 8 bases of the junction left unmatched.